These 14 T cell receptor beta chains were all obtained from the same sample, sequenced in a study of cytomegalovirus exposure and HLA in healthy donors. PCR was performed using 60 Vbeta and 13 Jbeta primers. Sequenced by immunoSEQ multiplex PCR; TCRdb stores in-frame clones only, minus some. In all, the sample yields 220,000 or so clones. The sequencing sample was made of PBMCs. The source of these receptors is a girl under 10 years old in good health and CMV-seropositive.

The rearrangement uses TRBV10-2 and TRBJ1-5; 7 bases line up with TRBD1. CDR3 length equals 15 residues. The germline V gene encodes CDR1 WSHSY and CDR2 SAAADI. V dropped 0 bases and J dropped 5; count of bases not matched to a gene: 4. Here the CDR3 DNA reads TGCGCCAGCAGTGAGTCGACAGGGAACCATCAGCCCCAGCATTTT. As protein: CASSESTGNHQPQHF.

The chain uses TRBV28 and TRBJ2-7; 10 nucleotides line up with TRBD2. CDR3 length equals 15 residues. Per the germline V gene, CDR1 is MDHEN and CDR2 is SYDVKM. With V trimmed by 3 bases and J by 5 bases, 7 bases remained unmatched. CDR3 amino acids: CASSFVTSGKDEQYF. The DNA for the CDR3 is TGTGCCAGCAGTTTTGTTACTAGCGGGAAAGACGAGCAGTACTTC.

The rearrangement joins TRBV30 to TRBJ1-5, with 8 bases identical to TRBD1. Germline lookup yields CDR1 GTSNPN and CDR2 SVGIG (reference sequence). The CDR3 runs to 14 residues. Unmatched junction bases numbered 5, after V lost 2 bases and J lost 5 bases. In DNA, the CDR3 is TGTGCCTGGAGTACGGACAGGGCGTATCAGCCCCAGCATTTT. It encodes CAWSTDRAYQPQHF.

The chain combines TRBV7-9 with TRBJ1-1; possible D gene TRBD1, 6 bases. V lost 4 bases, J lost 2 bases, and 11 bases lay in between. Germline V gene data show CDR1 as SEHNR and CDR2 as FQNEAQ (reference sequence). The CDR3 has 14 residues. CDR3 sequence reads: CASSSRDINTEAFF. CDR3 nucleotides: TGTGCCAGCAGCTCCCGGGACATCAACACTGAAGCTTTCTTT. Complete variable domain (other parts from reference TRBV7-9 and TRBJ1-1): DTGVSQNPRHKITKRGQNVTFRCDPISEHNRLYWYRQTLGQGPEFLTYFQNEAQLEKSRLLSDRFSAERPKGSFSTLEIQRTEQGDSAMYLCASSSRDINTEAFFGQGTRLTVV.

The genes are TRBV6-4 and TRBJ1-5; D is unclear. Germline V gene data show CDR1 as MRHNA and CDR2 as SNTAGT. The CDR3 is 13 amino acids. V shed 3 bases and J shed 4 bases, with 7 bases lying between them. CDR3 nucleotide sequence: TGTGCCAGCAGTGAGGGCCCTAATCAGCCCCAGCATTTT. This sequence encodes CASSEGPNQPQHF.

The gene calls are TRBV9 and TRBJ2-3; D unresolved. The CDR3 covers 14 residues. Germline CDR1 is SGDLS and CDR2 is YYNGEE. V was cut by 0 bases and J by 4 bases, with 9 bases left in between. The CDR3 loop reads CASSVGRGADTQYF. CDR3 nucleotides: TGTGCCAGCAGCGTAGGGAGAGGCGCAGATACGCAGTATTTT.

This chain joins TRBV5-5 and TRBJ2-3; TRBD2 matches 8 bases. The germline V gene encodes CDR1 SGHKS and CDR2 YYEKEE (reference sequence). CDR3 length: 14 amino acids. The junction had 7 bases not matched to a gene; V was cut back by 4 bases and J by 6 bases. CDR3: CASSIGTRRDTQYF. The CDR3 DNA is TGTGCCAGCAGCATCGGGACTAGGAGGGATACGCAGTATTTT.

The chain is built from TRBV6-1 and TRBJ2-1; a weak D match, TRBD1 (5 bases). The CDR3 spans 13 residues. V lost 6 bases and J lost 7, with 13 bases in between. CDR1 MNHNS and CDR2 SASEGT come from the germline V gene. The CDR3 bases are TGTGCCAGCAGGGGGCAGGTGGCTAATGAGCAGTTCTTC. Protein: CASRGQVANEQFF.

The chain uses TRBV10-3 and TRBJ2-7; 8 bases are a match to TRBD1. V lost 5 bases and J lost 1; bases outside the gene matches: 7. The germline V gene encodes CDR1 ENHRY and CDR2 SYGVKD. This CDR3 is 15 amino acids long. The CDR3 nucleotides read TGTGCCATCAGTCCTCGACAGGGGCCGTCCTACGAGCAGTACTTC. Amino acids: CAISPRQGPSYEQYF.

The rearrangement joins TRBV2 to TRBJ2-2, with 7 bases that match TRBD1. The CDR3 sequence is 16 residues long. Germline values: CDR1 SNHLY, CDR2 FYNNEI. After removal of 4 bases from V and 1 base from J, the junction contained 6 bases not matched to a gene. The CDR3 reads CASSVWGTENTGELFF. The CDR3 nucleotides are TGTGCCAGCAGTGTATGGGGGACAGAGAACACCGGGGAGCTGTTTTTT.

V gene TRBV7-2 combines with J gene TRBJ1-1; 9 bases are a match to TRBD1. Germline loops: CDR1 SGHTA, CDR2 FQGNSA. The J segment lost 3 bases and the V segment lost 4 bases, leaving 6 bases of the junction unmatched. The CDR3 is 15 amino acids. CDR3 DNA sequence: TGTGCCAGCAGCTCGGACAGGGGCTTGTACACTGAAGCTTTCTTT. Encoded protein: CASSSDRGLYTEAFF.

The rearrangement links TRBV14 to TRBJ2-1; 13 bases are a match to TRBD2. With V trimmed by 3 bases and J by 7 bases, 9 bases remained unmatched. The CDR3 has 17 residues. Per the germline V gene, CDR1 is SGHDN and CDR2 is FVKESK. Here the CDR3 DNA reads TGTGCCAGCAGCCATTGGACTAGCGGGAGTCGGGGTAATGAGCAGTTCTTC. Protein sequence: CASSHWTSGSRGNEQFF.

This CDR3 is CASIRVGNEQFF. For the CDR3, the DNA is TGTGCCAGCATCAGGGTCGGGAATGAGCAGTTCTTC. V gene TRBV7-8 combines with J gene TRBJ2-1; weak D call: TRBD1 (5 bases). V gave up 7 bases and J gave up 7 bases, with 11 bases separating them. Germline assignment: CDR1 SGHVS and CDR2 FQNEAQ. This CDR3 comprises 12 residues.

In DNA, the CDR3 is TGCGCCAGCAGCTTGGGGTCGGGGGGCACTGAAGCTTTCTTT. Translated, it gives CASSLGSGGTEAFF. The gene calls are TRBV5-1 and TRBJ1-1, with D possibly matching TRBD1 (5 bases). Germline CDR1 is SGHRS and CDR2 is YFSETQ. The V end lost 0 bases, the J end lost 4 bases, and 10 bases lay between the germline ends. CDR3 length: 14 amino acids.